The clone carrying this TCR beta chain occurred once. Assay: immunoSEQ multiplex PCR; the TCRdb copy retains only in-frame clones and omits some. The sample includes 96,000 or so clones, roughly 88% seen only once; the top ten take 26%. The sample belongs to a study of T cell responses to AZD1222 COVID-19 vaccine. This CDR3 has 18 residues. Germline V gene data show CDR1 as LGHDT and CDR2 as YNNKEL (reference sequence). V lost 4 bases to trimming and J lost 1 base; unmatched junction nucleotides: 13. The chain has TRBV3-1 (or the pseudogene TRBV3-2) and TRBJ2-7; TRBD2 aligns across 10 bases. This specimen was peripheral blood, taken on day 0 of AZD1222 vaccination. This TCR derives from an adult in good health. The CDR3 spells CASSLRTRLAGGSYEQYF. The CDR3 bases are TGTGCCAGCAGCCTAAGGACAAGGTTAGCGGGAGGTTCCTACGAGCAGTACTTC.